This T cell receptor (beta chain) was recovered during a study of early T cells in non-severe SARS-CoV-2 infection (dated by TCRdb to the early 2020s). For the wider study: Because TCR sequencing relied on bulk RNA taken from unsorted whole blood, pairing of alpha and beta chains was not possible.

The investigation overall reported the following: VDJdb matching was skewed toward anti-spike CD8 responses, so virus-specific expansions were likely underestimated and private and CD4 specificities were missed.

This was a case-control study nested in a cohort of healthcare workers in London, UK, who had nasopharyngeal swab PCR tests and blood samples taken every week. Healthcare workers were enrolled in the week of the UK lockdown, from 23 to 31 March 2020, and were followed every week for up to roughly 15 weeks. Receptor libraries were prepared by 5' RACE. Instrument used: NextSeq 500. To correct for sequencing error and PCR bias, the TCR library protocol tagged individual cDNA molecules with unique molecular identifiers. Both TCR alpha and beta chains were sequenced, and tight co-correlation was observed between alpha and beta sequence abundances in each sample. Concerning the study's data processing: V gene, J gene and CDR3 annotation of TCR sequences was performed with Decombinator V4. TCRs were defined as expanded if a significant change between any two time points was detected under a Poisson model with p below 0.0001. TCR abundances were normalised to the total number of TCRs sequenced per sample and were expressed as counts per million. MAIT TCRs were defined by TRAV1-2 paired with TRAJ12, TRAJ20 or TRAJ33, and iNKT TCRs by TRAV10 paired with TRAJ18. VDJdb, accessed 1 November 2021, was searched for CMV, EBV and SARS-CoV-2 annotated TCRs, with TCRs annotated for multiple antigens excluded. The public reads were reprocessed in TCRdb via fastp at Q25 and MiXCR, keeping in-frame beta chains. Here each entry gathers all rows of one CDR3 protein and keeps the most common genes and DNA. These V and J calls originate from TCRdb's pipeline instead of the authors' own analysis. Within this sample are more than 80,000 distinct CDR3 sequences, with 9.5% to 11% of them counted one time only. The leading ten clones occupy about 5% of the sample.

This clonotype has ten or more counts. Its antigen is still unknown. Nothing much larger sits one base from this clone, and base qualities are not available. CDR1 and CDR2 (LGHDT, YNNKEL) derive from the germline V gene (reference sequence). Trimming costs V 3 bases and J 5 bases, and their ends lie 11 bases apart. There are 14 amino acids in the CDR3, from cysteine to phenylalanine inclusive. The read is trimmed to its CDR3 DNA, 42 bases read in frame from base 1. The sequence is built from TRBV3-1 and TRBJ2-1; confidence is insufficient to name the D gene. This clonotype was obtained from an adult who was a healthcare worker with PCR-confirmed SARS-CoV-2 infection or an uninfected control (not recorded which). Sequencing was performed on whole blood. The sequence in DNA is TGTGCCAGCAGCCAGTATGACTTTAACAATGAGCAGTTCTTC. It translates as CASSQYDFNNEQFF.